One and the same sample provided the 7 T cell receptor beta chains below, sequenced in a study of CD8+ T cells in alopecia areata. Sequencing templates came from extracted RNA that was reverse transcribed into cDNA. Profiled with immunoSEQ multiplex PCR; TCRdb holds only in-frame clones, not every one. Seen here are more than 90,000 clones, 55% to 80% observed once, and the top ten hold roughly 2.8%. The sample comprised CD4+ T cells sorted from blood. These TCRs come from a human donor in good health.

This sequence joins TRBV19 and TRBJ2-5; possibly TRBD2 for D (5 bases). The CDR3 spans 15 residues. The germline CDR1 and CDR2 sequences are LNHDA and SQIVND (reference sequence). The ends were cut back, 7 bases at V and 2 bases at J, with 17 bases in the middle. In DNA, the CDR3 is TGTGCCAGTAAGGTCTCGGCGGGCTTACAAGAGACCCAGTACTTC. This encodes CASKVSAGLQETQYF.

This clone showed up just a few times. The chain is built from TRBV29-1 and TRBJ1-5, with D possibly being TRBD1 (6 bases). Germline V lookup: CDR1 SQVTM, CDR2 ANQGSEA. V was trimmed by 8 bases and J by 5 bases, leaving 16 bases between them. CDR3 size: 13 residues. In DNA form, the CDR3 reads TGCAGCACGAGGGAGGGGGAGTATCAGCCCCAGCATTTT. Translating gives CSTREGEYQPQHF.

This clone was picked up a small number of times. The rearrangement uses TRBV9 and TRBJ1-5; D unclear. This CDR3 comprises 15 residues. The germline V gene encodes CDR1 SGDLS and CDR2 YYNGEE. The V end was cut by 5 bases, the J end by 2 bases, with 14 bases between. The CDR3 sequence is CASSLDGYGNQPQHF. The DNA of the CDR3 is TGTGCCAGCAGTTTGGACGGGTATGGCAATCAGCCCCAGCATTTT.

This clone was seen more than once but under ten times. V is TRBV6-5 and J is TRBJ2-2; TRBD1 agrees at 7 bases. Looked up from germline, CDR1 is MNHEY and CDR2 is SVGAGI. The CDR3 length is 15 residues. J gave up 2 bases and V 6 bases, and 6 bases lay outside the gene matches. The CDR3 DNA reads as TGTGCCAGCAGCACCGGGACAGCCAACACCGGGGAGCTGTTTTTT. The encoded protein is CASSTGTANTGELFF.

In its sample, this clone was seen once. This chain links TRBV27 with TRBJ2-3, with a weak D call TRBD1 (6 bases). The CDR3 has 14 amino acids. V lost 2 bases and J 2 bases, leaving 8 bases between the germline ends. From germline, CDR1 is MNHEY and CDR2 SMNVEV (reference sequence). The CDR3, as DNA: TGTGCCAGCAGTTTAGGGGGCCCCACAGATACGCAGTATTTT. Translating it yields CASSLGGPTDTQYF.

There are a few counts of this clone. The V and J genes are TRBV6-5 and TRBJ1-6; a weak D match, TRBD1 (6 bases). This CDR3 is built from 16 residues. Germline V CDR1 and CDR2: MNHEY, SVGAGI. The germline V and J ends were trimmed by 0 bases and 14 bases, with 20 bases remaining between them. The DNA for the CDR3 is TGTGCCAGCAGTTACTCCGGGACACGCCATTGGGATTCCCTCCACTTT. Protein sequence: CASSYSGTRHWDSLHF.

This clone came up a few times. This sequence joins TRBV29-1 and TRBJ1-2; possible D gene TRBD1, 6 bases. This CDR3 region has 14 residues. The V gene lost 6 bases and the J gene lost 0 bases, with 14 bases spanning the gap. Germline V gene lookup returns CDR1 SQVTM and CDR2 ANQGSEA. The CDR3, as DNA: TGCAGCGTCGGGACAACAGCCTCTAACTATGGCTACACCTTC. It translates to CSVGTTASNYGYTF.